The rows below give T cell receptor beta chains drawn from one sample of a study of cytomegalovirus exposure and HLA in healthy donors. Measured with immunoSEQ multiplex PCR; TCRdb has only the in-frame clones, and not every one. The sample has around 92,000 clones, roughly 80% seen once; the top ten hold over 15%. The sequenced sample was PBMCs. Receptors were obtained from a man aged 55 to 69 in good health and CMV-seropositive. The CDR3 runs from the conserved cysteine through the conserved F or W. D genes are given only for firm matches. Size values are once, few and many counts, or a class for expanded clones, and some rows have none.

CDR3: CASRRDRGGNEQFF
DNA: TGTGCCAGCAGGAGGGACAGGGGTGGTAATGAGCAGTTCTTC
size: NA
D: TRBD1
V: TRBV2
J: TRBJ2-1

CDR3: CASTDRQTYNEQFF
DNA: TGTGCCAGTACAGACAGGCAAACCTACAATGAGCAGTTCTTC
size: NA
D: NA
V: TRBV19
J: TRBJ2-1

CDR3: CASSPPGSSYEQYF
DNA: TGTGCCAGCAGCCCCCCGGGGAGCTCCTACGAGCAGTACTTC
size: NA
D: NA
V: TRBV6-5
J: TRBJ2-7

CDR3: CASSPYAGGPADTQYF
DNA: TGTGCCAGCAGCCCCTACGCGGGGGGGCCCGCAGATACGCAGTATTTT
size: few
D: TRBD2
V: TRBV7-2
J: TRBJ2-3

CDR3: CASSFGGRNSPLHF
DNA: TGTGCCAGCAGCTTCGGAGGGAGAAATTCACCCCTCCACTTT
size: few
D: NA
V: TRBV7-2
J: TRBJ1-6

CDR3: CASSFWGGETQYF
DNA: TGTGCCAGCAGCTTTTGGGGGGGAGAGACCCAGTACTTC
size: NA
D: TRBD2
V: TRBV7-9
J: TRBJ2-5

CDR3: CASSFYRTGGAEAFF
DNA: TGTGCCAGCAGTTTCTACCGGACAGGGGGGGCTGAAGCTTTCTTT
size: NA
D: TRBD1
V: TRBV5-4
J: TRBJ1-1

CDR3: CASTGQRHEQYF
DNA: TGCGCCAGCACCGGCCAGCGCCACGAGCAGTACTTC
size: NA
D: NA
V: TRBV10-2
J: TRBJ2-7

CDR3: CASSLDGTGANTIYF
DNA: TGTGCCAGCAGCTTGGACGGCACAGGCGCGAACACCATATATTTT
size: NA
D: NA
V: TRBV5-4
J: TRBJ1-3

CDR3: CASSSLGYSEAFF
DNA: TGTGCCAGCAGCTCCCTCGGATACAGTGAAGCTTTCTTT
size: once
D: NA
V: TRBV7-9
J: TRBJ1-1

CDR3: CASSLGPGDTGELFF
DNA: TGTGCCAGCAGCTTAGGTCCAGGGGACACCGGGGAGCTGTTTTTT
size: NA
D: NA
V: TRBV11-2
J: TRBJ2-2

CDR3: CASSILDRGNTEAFF
DNA: TGTGCCAGTAGTATTCTAGACAGGGGGAATACTGAAGCTTTCTTT
size: NA
D: TRBD1
V: TRBV19
J: TRBJ1-1

CDR3: CSVGTGDQPQHF
DNA: TGCAGCGTTGGGACAGGGGATCAGCCCCAGCATTTT
size: NA
D: TRBD1
V: TRBV29-1
J: TRBJ1-5

CDR3: CAWSVGEFPQYF
DNA: TGTGCCTGGAGTGTGGGCGAGTTTCCGCAGTATTTT
size: few
D: NA
V: TRBV30
J: TRBJ2-3

CDR3: CASSLRRAYSYEQYF
DNA: TGTGCCAGCAGCTTGCGGAGGGCATACTCCTACGAGCAGTACTTC
size: few
D: NA
V: TRBV5-6
J: TRBJ2-7

CDR3: CAISAQMTGNNEQFF
DNA: TGTGCCATCAGTGCCCAGATGACAGGGAACAATGAGCAGTTCTTC
size: few
D: TRBD1
V: TRBV10-3
J: TRBJ2-1

CDR3: CASSPWDLTKLFF
DNA: TGTGCCAGCAGTCCCTGGGACTTAACAAAACTGTTTTTT
size: NA
D: NA
V: TRBV27
J: TRBJ1-4

CDR3: CASSLGQGEEETQYF
DNA: TGTGCCAGCAGCTTAGGTCAGGGCGAGGAGGAGACCCAGTACTTC
size: NA
D: NA
V: TRBV7-9
J: TRBJ2-5

CDR3: CASSPPSREDTQYF
DNA: TGTGCCAGCAGCCCCCCGAGTCGGGAAGATACGCAGTATTTT
size: NA
D: NA
V: TRBV5-4
J: TRBJ2-3